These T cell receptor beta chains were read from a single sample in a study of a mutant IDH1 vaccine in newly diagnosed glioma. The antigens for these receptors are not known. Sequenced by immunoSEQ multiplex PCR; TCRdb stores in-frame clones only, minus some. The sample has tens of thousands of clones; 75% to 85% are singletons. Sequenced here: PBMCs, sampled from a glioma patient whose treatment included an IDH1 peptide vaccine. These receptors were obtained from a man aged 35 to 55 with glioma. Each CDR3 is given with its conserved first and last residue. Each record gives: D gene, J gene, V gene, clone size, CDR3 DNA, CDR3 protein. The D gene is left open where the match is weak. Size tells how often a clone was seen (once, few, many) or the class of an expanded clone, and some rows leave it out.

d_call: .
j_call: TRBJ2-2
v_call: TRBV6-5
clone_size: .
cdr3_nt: TGTGCCAGCACCCTTCCCGGGGAGCTGTTTTTT
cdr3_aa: CASTLPGELFF

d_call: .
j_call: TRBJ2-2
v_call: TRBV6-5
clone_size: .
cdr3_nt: TGTGCCAGCAGTCCAGGGGGGGCTAGCGGGGAGCTGTTTTTT
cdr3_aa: CASSPGGASGELFF

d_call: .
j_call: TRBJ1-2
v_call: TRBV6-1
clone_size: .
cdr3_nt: TGTGCCAGCAGTGAAGGAAAACCGAGCGCCTATGGCTACACCTTC
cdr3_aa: CASSEGKPSAYGYTF

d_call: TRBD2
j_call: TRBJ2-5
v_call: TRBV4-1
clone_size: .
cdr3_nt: TGCGCCAGCAGCCAAGAGGGCCGCGGGAGATGGGAGACCCAGTACTTC
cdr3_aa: CASSQEGRGRWETQYF

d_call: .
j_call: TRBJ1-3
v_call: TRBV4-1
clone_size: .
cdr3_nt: TGCGCCAGCAGCCAAGGCCGAGGCAACACCATATATTTT
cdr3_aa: CASSQGRGNTIYF

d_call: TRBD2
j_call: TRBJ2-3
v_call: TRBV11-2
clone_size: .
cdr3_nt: TGTGCCAGCAGCCTGGGAGCGGGAGCTTCGGATACGCAGTATTTT
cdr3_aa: CASSLGAGASDTQYF

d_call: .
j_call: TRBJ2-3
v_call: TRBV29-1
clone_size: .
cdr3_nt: TGCAGCGGCCGAGGCAGCCAAGCCCCGCAGTATTTT
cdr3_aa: CSGRGSQAPQYF

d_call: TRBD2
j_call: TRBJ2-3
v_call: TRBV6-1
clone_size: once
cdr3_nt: TGTGCCACCGAAGGGTCGGCGGGAGGTACAGATACGCAGTATTTT
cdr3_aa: CATEGSAGGTDTQYF

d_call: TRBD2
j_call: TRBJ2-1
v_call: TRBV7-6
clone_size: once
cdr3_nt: TGTGCCAGCAGCTTATCGGCTAGCGGATCCAATGAGCAGTTCTTC
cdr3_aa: CASSLSASGSNEQFF

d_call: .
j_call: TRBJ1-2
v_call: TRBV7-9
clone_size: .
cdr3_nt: TGTGCCAGCAGCTCCCTAGGAGCAAACCATGGCTACACCTTC
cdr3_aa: CASSSLGANHGYTF

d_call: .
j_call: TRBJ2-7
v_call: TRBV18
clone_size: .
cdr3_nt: TGTGCCAGTTCCTTGGATGAGAGCTACGAGCAGTACTTC
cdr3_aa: CASSLDESYEQYF

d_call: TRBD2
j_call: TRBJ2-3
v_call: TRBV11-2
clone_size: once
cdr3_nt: TGTGCCAGCAGCTTTCAGACTAGCGGACCCAGCACAGATACGCAGTATTTT
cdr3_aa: CASSFQTSGPSTDTQYF

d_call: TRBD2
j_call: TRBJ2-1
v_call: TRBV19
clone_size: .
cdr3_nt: TGTGCCAGTACTGGTGCCGGGACTAGGAGGAACAATGAGCAGTTCTTC
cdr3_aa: CASTGAGTRRNNEQFF

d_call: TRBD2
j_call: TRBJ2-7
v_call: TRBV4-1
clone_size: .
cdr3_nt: TGCGCCAGCAGCCAAGCTGGCGGGAGGACTTACGAGCAGTACTTC
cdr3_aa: CASSQAGGRTYEQYF

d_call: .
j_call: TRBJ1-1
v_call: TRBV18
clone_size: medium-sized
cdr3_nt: TGTGCCAGCTCACCACCGGGGCGGCTGAACACTGAAGCTTTCTTT
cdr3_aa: CASSPPGRLNTEAFF

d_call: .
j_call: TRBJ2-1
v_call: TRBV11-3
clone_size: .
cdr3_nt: TGTGCCAGCAGCTTCCGGGACGGCGACAATGAGCAGTTCTTC
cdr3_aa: CASSFRDGDNEQFF

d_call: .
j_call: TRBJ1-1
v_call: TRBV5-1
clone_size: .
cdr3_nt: TGCGCCAGCAGCTCCAGTGGGGGCGGCACTGAAGCTTTCTTT
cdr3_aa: CASSSSGGGTEAFF

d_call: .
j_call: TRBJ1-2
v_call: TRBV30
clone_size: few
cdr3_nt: TGTGCCTGCCAAGGGGACCTCCACTATGGCTACACCTTC
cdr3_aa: CACQGDLHYGYTF

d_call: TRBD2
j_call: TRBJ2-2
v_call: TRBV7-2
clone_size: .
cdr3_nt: TGTGCCAGCAGCTTAGACGGGAGGGAAGTCACCGGGGAGCTGTTTTTT
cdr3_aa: CASSLDGREVTGELFF